The 18 T cell receptor beta chains below all came from one sample that was sequenced in a study of blood T cell repertoires in COVID-19. Clones were sequenced by immunoSEQ multiplex PCR, and TCRdb holds only the in-frame ones, with some missing. The sample records 130,000 to 150,000 clones, around 83% being singletons. The sample consisted of PBMCs or T cells enriched from blood (not recorded which). Receptor source: a man aged 50 to 60 who had recovered from COVID-19.

This clone was counted a few times. V and J are TRBV12-3 or TRBV12-4 and TRBJ2-5; D gene uncertain. Trimming left V 1 base short and J 2 bases short, with 5 bases between. The CDR3 consists of 13 residues. CDR3: CASSLGPQETQYF. CDR3 in DNA: TGTGCCAGCAGTTTAGGGCCTCAAGAGACCCAGTACTTC.

This clone was recorded a few times. The V and J genes are TRBV30 and TRBJ1-4; unclear D gene. The CDR3 loop spans 12 amino acids. Germline CDR1 reads GTSNPN; CDR2 reads SVGIG (reference sequence). V shed 3 bases and J shed 7 bases, with 9 bases lying between them. The CDR3 region has the DNA TGTGCCTGGAGCAGGATCAGTGAAAAACTGTTTTTT. It codes for CAWSRISEKLFF.

The DNA for the CDR3 is TGTGCCAGCAGTCTACAGGGGCCCTATGGCTACACCTTC. Encoded protein: CASSLQGPYGYTF. The J gene is TRBJ1-2, the V gene TRBV6-2 or TRBV6-3, with TRBD1 matching over 7 bases. This CDR3 is built from 13 residues. Germline V CDR1 and CDR2: MNHEY, SVGEGT. The J segment lost 4 bases and the V segment lost 5 bases, leaving 4 bases of the junction unmatched.

The V gene is TRBV27, the J gene TRBJ1-5; TRBD1 is a possible D gene (6 bases). CDR1 and CDR2 from the germline V gene are MNHEY and SMNVEV (reference sequence). The CDR3 has 14 residues. V lost 6 bases, J lost 3 bases, and 12 bases lay in between. The DNA of the CDR3 is TGTGCCAGCAGAAGCACAGGGTACAATCAGCCCCAGCATTTT. It codes for CASRSTGYNQPQHF.

The V call is TRBV4-3, the J call TRBJ2-1; maybe TRBD2 (5 bases). V gave up 0 bases and J gave up 3 bases, with 15 bases separating them. Germline V gives CDR1 LGHNA, CDR2 YSLEER. The CDR3 has 17 residues. CDR3 in amino acids: CASSQDRTGGFYNEQFF. The CDR3 bases are TGCGCCAGCAGCCAAGATAGGACGGGCGGGTTCTACAATGAGCAGTTCTTC.

The rearrangement uses TRBV7-9 and TRBJ2-1; 11 bases align to TRBD2. V was pared by 0 bases and J by 4 bases, with 5 bases of the junction left unmatched. The CDR3 contains 17 residues. Germline CDR1 is SEHNR and CDR2 is FQNEAQ (reference sequence). CDR3 sequence (DNA): TGTGCCAGCAGCTTAGCGTCTCTAGCGGGGGGTTACAATGAGCAGTTCTTC. This encodes CASSLASLAGGYNEQFF. Based on the CDR3 plus reference TRBV7-9 and TRBJ2-1, the full variable domain is DTGVSQNPRHKITKRGQNVTFRCDPISEHNRLYWYRQTLGQGPEFLTYFQNEAQLEKSRLLSDRFSAERPKGSFSTLEIQRTEQGDSAMYLCASSLASLAGGYNEQFFGPGTRLTVL.

The rearrangement links TRBV7-2 to TRBJ2-1; tentative D call: TRBD2 (6 bases). The CDR3 runs 16 residues. Germline V lookup: CDR1 SGHTA, CDR2 FQGNSA. Between the trimmed V and J ends, which lost 0 bases and 8 bases, there was a span of 17 bases. The CDR3 DNA is TGTGCCAGCAGCTTAGCGTCTAGCGCCGGGCGCCATGAGCAGTTCTTC. Translating gives CASSLASSAGRHEQFF.

The chain is built from TRBV7-2 and TRBJ2-5; 11 positions match TRBD2. Germline CDR1 and CDR2: SGHTA and FQGNSA. This CDR3 comprises 16 residues. Trimming at V came to 4 bases and at J to 3 bases, leaving 7 bases not matched to a gene. CDR3 nucleotide sequence: TGTGCCAGCAGCTCCGGAGCGACTAGCGGGAAAGAGACCCAGTACTTC. The encoded protein is CASSSGATSGKETQYF.

This chain connects TRBV15 to TRBJ2-7, with 11 bases that match TRBD1. The V gene end was trimmed by 3 bases and the J gene end by 4 bases; junction bases not matched to a gene: 5. The germline CDR1 and CDR2 sequences are LNHNV and YYDKDF (reference sequence). The CDR3 consists of 15 residues. Written as DNA, the CDR3 is TGTGCCACCAGCAGGGACAGGGGGCGCGTATACGAGCAGTACTTC. It is translated as CATSRDRGRVYEQYF.

V gene TRBV18 combines with J gene TRBJ2-1, with D possibly being TRBD1 (6 bases). The CDR3 loop spans 13 amino acids. The germline V gene has CDR1 KGHSH and CDR2 LQKENI. Trimming left V 3 bases short and J 5 bases short, with 8 bases between. This CDR3 is CASSPGQNNEQFF. The CDR3 DNA follows: TGTGCCAGCTCACCCGGACAGAACAATGAGCAGTTCTTC. Supplemented by reference TRBV18 and TRBJ2-1, the full variable domain reads NAGVMQNPRHLVRRRGQEARLRCSPMKGHSHVYWYRQLPEEGLKFMVYLQKENIIDESGMPKERFSAEFPKEGPSILRIQQVVRGDSAAYFCASSPGQNNEQFFGPGTRLTVL.

This clone was found once. The chain couples TRBV3-1 (or the pseudogene TRBV3-2) to TRBJ2-2; D might be TRBD1 (5 bases). The CDR3 totals 15 residues. With 4 bases removed from V and 3 bases from J, the gap between germline ends came to 12 bases. Germline V gene data show CDR1 as LGHDT and CDR2 as YNNKEL (reference sequence). The CDR3 DNA follows: TGTGCCAGCAGCCTGGGGCAGGCGGACACCGGGGAGCTGTTTTTT. Encoded protein: CASSLGQADTGELFF.

This clone showed up just once. V and J are TRBV28 and TRBJ1-5; D not certain. Germline loops: CDR1 MDHEN, CDR2 SYDVKM. The CDR3 is 15 residues long. Trimming took off 4 bases at V and 6 bases at J, with 16 bases between the two ends. This chain's CDR3 is CASSSPTVRSQPQHF. As DNA, the CDR3 is TGTGCCAGCAGTTCCCCCACGGTTCGAAGTCAGCCCCAGCATTTT.

V usage is TRBV3-1 (or the pseudogene TRBV3-2) and J usage is TRBJ1-5; 7 bases match TRBD1. CDR3 length equals 15 residues. V dropped 2 bases and J dropped 3; count of bases not matched to a gene: 4. The germline V gene has CDR1 LGHDT and CDR2 YNNKEL (reference sequence). The CDR3 DNA follows: TGTGCCAGCAGCCAACAGGGACAGCCCAATCAGCCCCAGCATTTT. Its protein product is CASSQQGQPNQPQHF.

The V gene is TRBV6-5, the J gene TRBJ1-4; TRBD1 might be the D (6 bases). The CDR3 loop spans 15 amino acids. Germline CDR1 MNHEY, CDR2 SVGAGI. Trimming stripped 1 base from V and 4 bases from J, with 10 bases between. The CDR3 region has the DNA TGTGCCAGCAGTTACTTTAACAGGGTTAATGAAAAACTGTTTTTT. Residues: CASSYFNRVNEKLFF.

Only a few counts were recorded for this clone. This chain uses TRBV19 with TRBJ2-7, with 7 nucleotides matching TRBD1. This CDR3 comprises 18 residues. The J segment lost 3 bases and the V segment lost 0 bases, leaving 14 bases of the junction unmatched. Germline assignment: CDR1 LNHDA and CDR2 SQIVND (reference sequence). For the CDR3, the DNA is TGTGCCAGTAGTATAGAGGGGCCCTCCGGGACAGTGGGCTACGAGCAGTACTTC. The encoded protein is CASSIEGPSGTVGYEQYF. Full variable domain (rest looked up from reference TRBV19 and TRBJ2-7): DGGITQSPKYLFRKEGQNVTLSCEQNLNHDAMYWYRQDPGQGLRLIYYSQIVNDFQKGDIAEGYSVSREKKESFPLTVTSAQKNPTAFYLCASSIEGPSGTVGYEQYFGPGTRLTVT.

V is TRBV11-2 and J is TRBJ1-1; D is perhaps TRBD1 (6 bases). Germline V CDR1 and CDR2: SGHAT, FQNNGV. V was pared by 1 base and J by 0 bases, with 12 bases between. This CDR3 contains 16 residues. The CDR3 sequence: CASSLAGTSMNTEAFF. In DNA, the CDR3 is TGTGCCAGCAGCTTAGCCGGGACATCCATGAACACTGAAGCTTTCTTT.

V gene TRBV29-1 combines with J gene TRBJ1-1; 8 nucleotides line up with TRBD1. CDR3 length equals 15 residues. Germline lookup yields CDR1 SQVTM and CDR2 ANQGSEA. V shed 0 bases and J 9 bases; nucleotides not matched to a gene: 12. The CDR3 sequence: CSVEDLGGQDLKAFF. The CDR3 DNA reads as TGCAGCGTTGAAGATCTTGGGGGACAGGACCTCAAAGCTTTCTTT.

V usage is TRBV19 and J usage is TRBJ2-2, with D unresolved. The CDR3 is made up of 12 amino acids. The germline V gene has CDR1 LNHDA and CDR2 SQIVND (reference sequence). The V end was cut by 10 bases, the J end by 4 bases, with 10 bases between. The CDR3 DNA is TGTGCCACCATGGCGGCCACCGGGGAGCTGTTTTTT. It encodes CATMAATGELFF. The complete variable domain, with remaining parts taken from reference TRBV19 and TRBJ2-2, reads DGGITQSPKYLFRKEGQNVTLSCEQNLNHDAMYWYRQDPGQGLRLIYYSQIVNDFQKGDIAEGYSVSREKKESFPLTVTSAQKNPTAFYLCATMAATGELFFGEGSRLTVL.